Below are 24 T cell receptor beta chains sequenced from a single sample in a study of OX40 agonist ivuxolimab in advanced cancers. The protocol was immunoSEQ multiplex PCR, while the TCRdb copy is restricted to in-frame clones and leaves out a portion. The repertoire has roughly 23,000 clones, over 65% of them found once; the top ten carry approximately 37%. The sequencing here drew on CD4+ or CD8+ T cells sorted from blood, taken in a trial of the OX40 agonist ivuxolimab. The source is an adult with an advanced solid tumor such as melanoma, head and neck, liver or kidney cancer.

CDR3 residues: CASSSETRPYEQYF. The CDR3 DNA follows: TGTGCCAGCAGTTCCGAGACTAGACCCTACGAGCAGTACTTC. The chain joins TRBV6-5 to TRBJ2-7; D perhaps matches TRBD2 (6 bases). V was cut by 4 bases and J by 2 bases, with 12 bases left in between. CDR1 is MNHEY and CDR2 is SVGAGI in the germline V gene. CDR3 size: 14 residues.

The chain has TRBV30 and TRBJ2-1, with unresolved D. The CDR3 length is 11 residues. Germline V CDR1 and CDR2: GTSNPN, SVGIG (reference sequence). Trimming cost V 2 bases and J 6 bases, with 5 bases left between them. The CDR3 bases are TGTGCCTGGAGTTTGGTCAATGAGCAGTTCTTC. This codes for CAWSLVNEQFF.

The chain couples TRBV18 to TRBJ1-6, with 8 bases identical to TRBD1. CDR1 is KGHSH, CDR2 LQKENI, per germline. The CDR3 is made up of 16 amino acids. V was clipped by 3 bases and J by 9 bases; unmatched bases: 10. CDR3 in amino acids: CASSPWGRGRLSPLHF. The CDR3 DNA is TGTGCCAGCTCACCGTGGGGCAGGGGGCGACTTTCACCCCTCCACTTT. Using reference TRBV18 and TRBJ1-6 for the parts outside the CDR3, the full variable domain is NAGVMQNPRHLVRRRGQEARLRCSPMKGHSHVYWYRQLPEEGLKFMVYLQKENIIDESGMPKERFSAEFPKEGPSILRIQQVVRGDSAAYFCASSPWGRGRLSPLHFGNGTRLTVT.

V and J are TRBV27 and TRBJ2-5; the D gene is possibly TRBD1 (6 bases). V shed 2 bases and J shed 5 bases, with 9 bases lying between them. Per germline, CDR1 MNHEY and CDR2 SMNVEV (reference sequence). This CDR3 contains 13 residues. Here the CDR3 DNA reads TGTGCCAGCAGTTTAGGGGGCAGGGAGACCCAGTACTTC. The encoded protein is CASSLGGRETQYF.

The gene calls are TRBV27 and TRBJ1-2; the match to TRBD1 covers 9 bases. Germline CDR1 is MNHEY and CDR2 is SMNVEV (reference sequence). The V segment lost 5 bases and the J segment 4 bases; nucleotides outside the gene matches: 5. The CDR3 length is 14 residues. This CDR3 is CASSPGQGIYGYTF. CDR3 nucleotides: TGTGCCAGCAGTCCGGGACAGGGAATCTATGGCTACACCTTC.

This sequence joins TRBV7-6 and TRBJ2-3; D possibly corresponds to TRBD2 (6 bases). This CDR3 spans 14 amino acids. The V end lost 4 bases, the J end lost 3 bases, and 11 bases lay between the germline ends. Germline assignment: CDR1 SGHVS and CDR2 FNYEAQ. CDR3 sequence: CASSWSGGTDTQYF. CDR3 bases: TGTGCCAGCAGCTGGTCCGGGGGAACAGATACGCAGTATTTT.

The chain has TRBV5-5 and TRBJ2-5, with D hard to call. The V and J ends lost 1 base and 2 bases respectively, with 9 bases between them. CDR3 length: 14 residues. CDR1 and CDR2 from the germline V gene are SGHKS and YYEKEE (reference sequence). The CDR3 DNA is TGTGCCAGCAGCTTGACCAATCGACAAGAGACCCAGTACTTC. Translated, it gives CASSLTNRQETQYF.

This sequence joins TRBV5-1 and TRBJ2-1; the match to TRBD2 covers 7 bases. The CDR3 runs 16 residues. The germline V gene encodes CDR1 SGHRS and CDR2 YFSETQ. J lost 2 bases, V lost 3 bases, and 8 bases had no gene match. CDR3 in DNA: TGCGCCAGCAGCTCGGACACACGGGAGGCCTACAATGAGCAGTTCTTC. Residues: CASSSDTREAYNEQFF.

The rearrangement uses TRBV29-1 and TRBJ2-1; tentative D call: TRBD2 (6 bases). The CDR3 has 15 residues. V lost 2 bases and J lost 7, with 18 bases in between. Germline V gives CDR1 SQVTM, CDR2 ANQGSEA. For the CDR3, the DNA is TGCAGCGTTGAAAAACTGGAGGGAGCCGATAATGAGCAGTTCTTC. Translating it yields CSVEKLEGADNEQFF.

The V and J genes are TRBV27 and TRBJ2-7; TRBD2 is a possible D gene (6 bases). The germline CDR1 and CDR2 sequences are MNHEY and SMNVEV (reference sequence). Trimming left V 3 bases short and J 3 bases short, with 9 bases between. This CDR3 spans 13 amino acids. The CDR3 DNA reads as TGTGCCAGCAGTTTTGGGGAGGACTACGAGCAGTACTTC. It translates to CASSFGEDYEQYF.

The genes are TRBV18 and TRBJ2-7; the match to TRBD1 covers 12 bases. CDR3 length: 15 amino acids. Germline V gives CDR1 KGHSH, CDR2 LQKENI. With V trimmed by 6 bases and J by 5 bases, 8 bases remained unmatched. The CDR3 protein is CASSHRDRGPHEQYF. DNA for the CDR3: TGTGCCAGCTCGCACCGGGACAGGGGGCCCCACGAGCAGTACTTC. Full variable domain (rest looked up from reference TRBV18 and TRBJ2-7): NAGVMQNPRHLVRRRGQEARLRCSPMKGHSHVYWYRQLPEEGLKFMVYLQKENIIDESGMPKERFSAEFPKEGPSILRIQQVVRGDSAAYFCASSHRDRGPHEQYFGPGTRLTVT.

V and J are TRBV9 and TRBJ2-7; TRBD1 might be the D (6 bases). CDR3 length: 15 amino acids. CDR1 SGDLS and CDR2 YYNGEE come from the germline V gene. Trimming shortened V by 2 bases and J by 7 bases, and 19 bases separated the two germline ends. Here the CDR3 DNA reads TGTGCCAGCAGCGTCCCGCAAGGGGGTTCAGTGGAGCAGTACTTC. This translates into CASSVPQGGSVEQYF.

In nucleotides, the CDR3 is TGTGCCTGGAGAGTACCAGACAGTGCGTATAGCAATCAGCCCCAGCATTTT. Protein sequence: CAWRVPDSAYSNQPQHF. The genes are TRBV30 and TRBJ1-5; possible D gene TRBD1, 5 bases. The CDR3 runs to 17 residues. The germline gives CDR1 GTSNPN, CDR2 SVGIG (reference sequence). The ends were cut back, 3 bases at V and 0 bases at J, with 18 bases in the middle.

This clone occurred once. This rearrangement joins TRBV7-2 to TRBJ2-1; D possibly corresponds to TRBD2 (6 bases). This CDR3 has 15 amino acids. Trimming stripped 2 bases from V and 3 bases from J, with 11 bases between. Germline assignment: CDR1 SGHTA and CDR2 FQGNSA. The CDR3 bases are TGTGCCAGCAGCTTATCGGCCGGGGGCTACAATGAGCAGTTCTTC. Translated, it gives CASSLSAGGYNEQFF.

The V call is TRBV10-3, the J call TRBJ2-1; D unclear. The CDR3 is 16 amino acids. Trimming took off 6 bases at V and 0 bases at J, with 15 bases between the two ends. The germline CDR1 and CDR2 sequences are ENHRY and SYGVKD. The CDR3 DNA reads TGTGCCATCAGCCCCGCGTGGAGTAACTCCTACAATGAGCAGTTCTTC. It yields the protein CAISPAWSNSYNEQFF.

This clone rates as large. The rearrangement joins TRBV6-6 to TRBJ1-3, with 8 bases fitting TRBD1. The CDR3 extends over 12 amino acids. V lost 6 bases to trimming and J lost 6 bases; unmatched junction nucleotides: 1. Germline values: CDR1 MNHNY, CDR2 SVGAGI (reference sequence). The CDR3 sequence is CASRQGVNTIYF. DNA of the CDR3: TGTGCCAGCAGACAGGGGGTAAACACCATATATTTT.

Only one count was recorded for this clone. The J gene is TRBJ1-1, the V gene TRBV27, with TRBD1 as a possible D gene (5 bases). Trimming shortened V by 8 bases and J by 7 bases, and 20 bases separated the two germline ends. The CDR3 has 14 residues. Germline V CDR1 and CDR2: MNHEY, SMNVEV (reference sequence). The CDR3 region has the DNA TGTGCCAGCTGGCCGGGGGGGAAATATCTTGAAGCTTTCTTT. This encodes CASWPGGKYLEAFF.

In this sample, this clone turned up once. The chain employs TRBV27 and TRBJ2-1, with D unclear. Per the germline V gene, CDR1 is MNHEY and CDR2 is SMNVEV (reference sequence). Trimming left V 5 bases short and J 8 bases short, with 10 bases between. The CDR3 consists of 12 residues. CDR3 sequence: CASSIIGDEQFF. The CDR3 nucleotides are TGTGCCAGCAGTATCATCGGTGATGAGCAGTTCTTC.

The chain uses TRBV11-3 and TRBJ2-2; TRBD1 aligns across 9 bases. The CDR3 has 15 amino acids. The junction had 6 bases not matched to a gene; V was cut back by 5 bases and J by 5 bases. Germline assignment: CDR1 SGHNT and CDR2 YENEEA. This CDR3 is CASSPWTGETGELFF. As DNA, the CDR3 is TGTGCCAGCAGCCCGTGGACAGGGGAGACCGGGGAGCTGTTTTTT. The whole variable domain, filled in from reference TRBV11-3 and TRBJ2-2, reads EAGVVQSPRYKIIEKKQPVAFWCNPISGHNTLYWYLQNLGQGPELLIRYENEEAVDDSQLPKDRFSAERLKGVDSTLKIQPAELGDSAVYLCASSPWTGETGELFFGEGSRLTVL.

The CDR3 sequence is CASSLQVEDYNSPLHF. The CDR3 coding sequence is TGCGCCAGCAGCCTTCAGGTTGAGGATTATAATTCACCCCTCCACTTT. V is TRBV4-1 and J is TRBJ1-6, with D unresolved. Trimming stripped 4 bases from V and 4 bases from J, with 14 bases between. This CDR3 comprises 16 residues. Germline CDR1 and CDR2: MGHRA and YSYEKL.

The J gene is TRBJ2-5, the V gene TRBV5-5; D is unresolved. The CDR3 spans 17 residues. Trimming took 4 bases from V and 1 from J, leaving 20 bases between them. CDR1 and CDR2 from the germline V gene are SGHKS and YYEKEE (reference sequence). CDR3 nucleotides: TGTGCCAGCAGCCGAGAGAAAGGCTCGCATTTCCAAGAGACCCAGTACTTC. It specifies CASSREKGSHFQETQYF.

This clone was counted only a few times. This chain connects TRBV19 to TRBJ1-6; D unclear. V lost 3 bases, J lost 6 bases, and 12 bases lay in between. There are 15 residues in the CDR3. Per germline, CDR1 LNHDA and CDR2 SQIVND (reference sequence). CDR3 sequence (DNA): TGTGCCAGTAGTATCGCCGGGAACGGTAATTCACCCCTCCACTTT. Translating it yields CASSIAGNGNSPLHF.

This chain links TRBV5-5 with TRBJ1-5; no firm D call. This CDR3 contains 14 residues. The germline V gene has CDR1 SGHKS and CDR2 YYEKEE (reference sequence). The ends were cut back, 6 bases at V and 3 bases at J, with 13 bases in the middle. As DNA, the CDR3 is TGTGCCAGCACCCTGGGCCTGTTCAATCAGCCCCAGCATTTT. Its protein product is CASTLGLFNQPQHF.

The chain is built from TRBV5-5 and TRBJ1-5; D gene uncertain. CDR3 length: 15 residues. Per the germline V gene, CDR1 is SGHKS and CDR2 is YYEKEE (reference sequence). V was pared by 2 bases and J by 7 bases, with 16 bases between. The CDR3 DNA reads TGTGCCAGCAGCTTCTCGGCCCCTACTCACCAGCCCCAGCATTTT. As protein: CASSFSAPTHQPQHF.